This record looks at one T cell receptor (beta chain) sequence and its context. The table lists this clone with a count of one. Its antigen has not been determined. Within one base of it there is no much larger clone, and no base qualities were kept. Each collaborating institution followed its own protocols to collect whole blood in K2EDTA tubes. For TCRbeta analysis, collaborators shipped samples as frozen whole blood, isolated PBMCs, or DNA extracted from either of those sample types. CDR1 is given as MNHEY and CDR2 as SVGAGI, both from the germline V gene. CDR3 length: 15 amino acids, cysteine to phenylalanine. Only the CDR3 part of the read is kept: 45 bases, read in frame from the first base. From V the trimming removes 0 bases and from J it removes 4 bases, while the gene matches leave 5 bases of the junction unaccounted for. This sample was taken from a study of blood T cell repertoires in COVID-19 (dated by TCRdb to 2020 to 2022). Notes on the research overall: Samples from collaborators originated in the United States, Italy and Spain and spanned both the acute and convalescent phases of COVID-19. The samples were drawn from the first 160 participants of the ongoing ImmuneRACE study and from 1,254 subjects provided by 6 global collaborators. Nearly every sample came with metadata listing a de-identified subject ID, COVID-19 status, age in years and sex. HLA class I and class II types, where available, came from metadata supplied by the sample provider rather than from assay-based typing. The repertoires were released in a freely available public database intended as a resource for research on the immune response to SARS-CoV-2. Deeply sampled blood TCRbeta repertoires from subjects exposed to, actively infected with, or recovered from COVID-19 were included in the dataset. The material from the prospective study consisted of cDNA or gDNA derived from T cells, B-cell-depleted T cells, or PBMCs. Broader findings and caveats from the paper: The amount of clinical and demographic metadata varied by source and participant and was provided uncurated.

TCRbeta CDR3 regions were amplified from genomic DNA using the immunoSEQ Assay, a bias-controlled multiplex PCR. As for the authors' bioinformatics: Nucleated cell counts per sample were estimated from amplification of reference gene primers within the assay. To quantify the absolute abundance of each unique TCRbeta CDR3 rearrangement, sequence reads were collapsed and filtered. For each sample, productive Simpson clonality was calculated as the square root of Simpson's diversity index across productive rearrangements. Here the immuneACCESS table is served through TCRdb, limited to in-frame sequences with V and J called. Missing clones are a known gap in these copies; in checked studies unresolved V genes cover under half, and the rest lacks a known reason. The DNA gave D and trimming, while V, J and clone size come from that table. This sample has 60,000 to 80,000 clones in its table, and approximately 88% of those were observed once. The top ten hold about 6% of the sample.

The V gene is TRBV6-5 and the J gene is TRBJ1-2; 7 central bases correspond to TRBD1. The sequencing input was peripheral blood. This sequence was found in a woman between 65 and 79 years old with acute or convalescent COVID-19. The CDR3 amino acid sequence is: CASSYSEAGGYGYTF. The DNA sequence is given as TGTGCCAGCAGTTACTCCGAGGCAGGGGGCTATGGCTACACCTTC.